The 23 T cell receptor beta chains in this list originate from one sample, sequenced in a study of OX40 agonist ivuxolimab in advanced cancers. Sequencing used immunoSEQ multiplex PCR; TCRdb keeps in-frame clones, though not all of them. The sample lists 55,000 to 65,000 clones, approximately 86% occurring once. The specimen comprised CD4+ or CD8+ T cells sorted from blood, sampled in a trial of the OX40 agonist ivuxolimab. Receptors were obtained from an adult with an advanced solid tumor such as melanoma, head and neck, liver or kidney cancer.

V gene TRBV5-1 combines with J gene TRBJ2-2, with 16 bases lining up with TRBD2. V was pared by 4 bases and J by 3 bases, with 6 bases of the junction left unmatched. CDR3 length equals 18 residues. The germline CDR1 and CDR2 sequences are SGHRS and YFSETQ. This chain's CDR3 is CASSPGLAGGPDTGELFF. DNA of the CDR3: TGCGCCAGCAGCCCGGGACTAGCGGGAGGGCCGGACACCGGGGAGCTGTTTTTT.

As to this clone: Other DNA sequences within the sample encode an identical CDR3. The gene calls are TRBV6-5 and TRBJ1-3; perhaps TRBD1 as D (5 bases). Germline V gene data show CDR1 as MNHEY and CDR2 as SVGAGI. Deletions cut 6 bases from V and 2 bases from J, with 8 bases between. CDR3 length: 13 residues. The CDR3 DNA sequence: TGTGCCAGCAGGCAGGGCGCTGGAAACACCATATATTTT. As protein: CASRQGAGNTIYF.

This clone showed up just once. The chain links TRBV9 to TRBJ2-5, with 9 bases fitting TRBD1. The CDR3 is 14 residues long. Germline-derived CDR1 and CDR2 are SGDLS and YYNGEE. Losses at the gene ends were 3 bases for V and 1 base for J; bases not matched to a gene: 1. CDR3 in DNA: TGTGCCAGCAGCGCGACAGGGGGCCAAGAGACCCAGTACTTC. It translates to CASSATGGQETQYF.

The V call is TRBV11-1, the J call TRBJ2-3; TRBD2 matches at 13 bases. Germline CDR1 and CDR2: SGHAT and FQDESV (reference sequence). This CDR3 has 15 residues. V shed 6 bases and J 4 bases; nucleotides not matched to a gene: 4. The CDR3 DNA is TGTGCCAGCAGTTCGGGACTAGCGGGGTCAGATACGCAGTATTTT. Its protein product is CASSSGLAGSDTQYF.

This sequence joins TRBV19 and TRBJ1-1; D is uncertain. CDR3 size: 16 residues. Germline-derived CDR1 and CDR2 are LNHDA and SQIVND (reference sequence). Trimming left V 0 bases short and J 5 bases short, with 16 bases between. The CDR3 loop is CASSIDERPGGTEAFF. The CDR3 coding sequence is TGTGCCAGTAGTATAGATGAGAGACCTGGAGGGACTGAAGCTTTCTTT.

This clone was observed a handful of times. The V gene is TRBV18, the J gene TRBJ2-7; 10 bases match TRBD2. With 5 bases clipped from V and 7 bases from J, the junction kept 17 bases outside the gene matches. This CDR3 contains 17 residues. In germline, CDR1 is KGHSH, CDR2 LQKENI. This chain's CDR3 is CASSKQLSGGGEAEQYF. The CDR3 region has the DNA TGTGCCAGCTCAAAGCAATTGAGCGGGGGGGGAGAGGCTGAGCAGTACTTC.

The chain has TRBV4-2 and TRBJ1-2; D gene uncertain. The CDR3 sequence is 15 residues long. V was trimmed by 1 base and J by 2 bases, leaving 11 bases between them. Germline CDR1 and CDR2: LGHNA and YNFKEQ. The CDR3 protein is CASSQVRADNYGYTF. The DNA for the CDR3 is TGTGCCAGCAGCCAAGTTCGAGCAGACAACTATGGCTACACCTTC.

CDR3 sequence reads: CASSLGPVEKLFF. The CDR3, as DNA: TGTGCCAGCAGCTTAGGACCAGTTGAAAAACTGTTTTTT. The J gene is TRBJ1-4, the V gene TRBV7-2, with D uncertain. From germline, CDR1 is SGHTA and CDR2 FQGNSA. The CDR3 runs to 13 residues. Trimming took 1 base from V and 7 from J, leaving 7 bases between them.

Notes on this clone: The same CDR3 arises from other DNA sequences in this sample as well. The chain couples TRBV9 to TRBJ1-3; D not resolved. The germline gives CDR1 SGDLS, CDR2 YYNGEE. The CDR3 totals 14 residues. Trimming stripped 2 bases from V and 0 bases from J, with 6 bases between. The CDR3 DNA reads as TGTGCCAGCAGCGTGGGAAGCTCTGGAAACACCATATATTTT. Amino acids: CASSVGSSGNTIYF.

This clone was recorded a few times. The chain recombines TRBV5-4 with TRBJ1-1; D gene unclear. Per germline, CDR1 SGHNT and CDR2 YYREEE (reference sequence). The CDR3 is 13 residues long. V shed 10 bases and J shed 1 base, with 14 bases lying between them. The CDR3 DNA reads as TGTGCCTCACCCTTTGGCTGGAACACTGAAGCTTTCTTT. This codes for CASPFGWNTEAFF.

The CDR3 region has the DNA TGTGCCAGCAGCTCGGTGGGACAGTCGAACACCGGGGAGCTGTTTTTT. Encoded protein: CASSSVGQSNTGELFF. The chain links TRBV5-6 to TRBJ2-2; 7 bases line up with TRBD1. The CDR3 sequence is 16 residues long. V lost 3 bases and J lost 0; bases outside the gene matches: 5. Germline-derived CDR1 and CDR2 are SGHDT and YYEEEE.

The chain links TRBV13 to TRBJ1-1; a weak D match, TRBD1 (6 bases). Germline V gene lookup returns CDR1 PRHDT and CDR2 FYEKMQ (reference sequence). There are 15 residues in the CDR3. Trimming cost V 6 bases and J 1 base, with 15 bases left between them. The chain's CDR3 is CASSRRNRENTEAFF. CDR3 in DNA: TGTGCCAGCAGTCGCCGTAACAGGGAGAACACTGAAGCTTTCTTT.

This chain connects TRBV7-2 to TRBJ2-1; TRBD1 aligns across 9 bases. Germline trimming cut 4 bases from V and 10 bases from J; bases unmatched to any gene: 5. CDR1 is SGHTA and CDR2 is FQGNSA in the germline V gene. The CDR3 is 13 residues long. The CDR3 here is CASSSQGAREQFF. The CDR3, as DNA: TGTGCCAGCAGCTCACAGGGGGCACGGGAGCAGTTCTTC.

V gene TRBV4-2 combines with J gene TRBJ1-6; no clear D. The ends were cut back, 0 bases at V and 5 bases at J, with 14 bases in the middle. This CDR3 spans 17 amino acids. The V gene's germline CDR1 is LGHNA and CDR2 YNFKEQ. The CDR3 sequence: CASSQDPRPDHNSPLHF. In nucleotides, the CDR3 is TGTGCCAGCAGCCAAGATCCCCGCCCAGATCATAATTCACCCCTCCACTTT.

The chain couples TRBV20-1 to TRBJ2-3, with 7 nucleotides matching TRBD2. Germline V CDR1 and CDR2: DFQATT, SNEGSKA (reference sequence). Germline trimming cut 6 bases from V and 6 bases from J; bases unmatched to any gene: 3. The CDR3 sequence is 11 residues long. CDR3: CSAALADTQYF. The CDR3 coding sequence is TGCAGTGCCGCACTAGCGGATACGCAGTATTTT.

J is TRBJ2-7 and V is TRBV5-4; tentative D call: TRBD2 (7 bases). Germline values: CDR1 SGHNT, CDR2 YYREEE (reference sequence). V was pared by 1 base and J by 5 bases, with 19 bases between. The CDR3 totals 16 residues. The CDR3 region is CASSLSRGPFTNEQYF. The CDR3 DNA follows: TGTGCCAGCAGCTTGTCGCGGGGGCCATTCACCAACGAGCAGTACTTC.

This chain links TRBV5-6 with TRBJ2-1; TRBD1 matches 8 bases. Germline values: CDR1 SGHDT, CDR2 YYEEEE. The V segment lost 2 bases and the J segment 6 bases; nucleotides outside the gene matches: 10. The length of the CDR3 is 16 residues. Written as DNA, the CDR3 is TGTGCCAGCAGCTTACCCGGACAGGGTATGTCCAATGAGCAGTTCTTC. It translates to CASSLPGQGMSNEQFF.

The rearrangement uses TRBV5-1 and TRBJ2-7; D remains ambiguous. CDR1 is SGHRS, CDR2 YFSETQ, per germline. The ends were cut back, 4 bases at V and 5 bases at J, with 16 bases in the middle. This CDR3 has 14 residues. CDR3: CASSPMGNTDEQYF. DNA of the CDR3: TGCGCCAGCAGCCCCATGGGGAATACGGACGAGCAGTACTTC.

The chain is built from TRBV6-1 and TRBJ2-2; 7 nucleotides match TRBD1. Losses at the gene ends were 7 bases for V and 1 base for J; bases not matched to a gene: 6. The germline gives CDR1 MNHNS, CDR2 SASEGT. The length of the CDR3 is 15 residues. The DNA for the CDR3 is TGTGCCAGCACTCTCAGGACAGGGAACACCGGGGAGCTGTTTTTT. It translates to CASTLRTGNTGELFF.

This clone has a single count. The rearrangement uses TRBV6-1 and TRBJ1-3; D may be TRBD1 (6 bases). Trimming left V 2 bases short and J 0 bases short, with 11 bases between. The CDR3 consists of 16 residues. Germline V gene lookup returns CDR1 MNHNS and CDR2 SASEGT. This chain's CDR3 is CASSEHRVISGNTIYF. The CDR3 DNA is TGTGCCAGCAGTGAACACAGGGTGATCTCTGGAAACACCATATATTTT.

The gene calls are TRBV5-1 and TRBJ2-7, with TRBD1 identical over 7 bases. The CDR3 loop spans 15 amino acids. V shed 3 bases and J 0 bases; nucleotides not matched to a gene: 6. Germline V gives CDR1 SGHRS, CDR2 YFSETQ. CDR3 nucleotides: TGCGCCAGCAGCTGGGGGACAGCTAACTCCTACGAGCAGTACTTC. Protein: CASSWGTANSYEQYF. The variable domain in full, completed from reference TRBV5-1 and TRBJ2-7, reads KAGVTQTPRYLIKTRGQQVTLSCSPISGHRSVSWYQQTPGQGLQFLFEYFSETQRNKGNFPGRFSGRQFSNSRSEMNVSTLELGDSALYLCASSWGTANSYEQYFGPGTRLTVT.

The genes are TRBV2 and TRBJ1-5; TRBD1 matches 7 bases. Germline V gene sequence: CDR1 SNHLY, CDR2 FYNNEI. With V trimmed by 5 bases and J by 5 bases, 9 bases remained unmatched. This CDR3 comprises 15 residues. The CDR3 DNA reads as TGTGCCAGCAGTTTTCCCGGGACAGAAGATCAGCCCCAGCATTTT. Its translation: CASSFPGTEDQPQHF.

The rearrangement joins TRBV5-1 to TRBJ1-5; D uncertain. CDR1 is SGHRS, CDR2 YFSETQ, per germline. The length of the CDR3 is 15 residues. V dropped 4 bases and J dropped 2 bases, with 13 bases sitting between them. CDR3 region: CASSITSGGNQPQHF. The CDR3 bases are TGCGCCAGCAGCATTACTTCGGGTGGCAATCAGCCCCAGCATTTT. Drawing the rest from reference TRBV5-1 and TRBJ1-5, the complete variable domain is KAGVTQTPRYLIKTRGQQVTLSCSPISGHRSVSWYQQTPGQGLQFLFEYFSETQRNKGNFPGRFSGRQFSNSRSEMNVSTLELGDSALYLCASSITSGGNQPQHFGDGTRLSIL.